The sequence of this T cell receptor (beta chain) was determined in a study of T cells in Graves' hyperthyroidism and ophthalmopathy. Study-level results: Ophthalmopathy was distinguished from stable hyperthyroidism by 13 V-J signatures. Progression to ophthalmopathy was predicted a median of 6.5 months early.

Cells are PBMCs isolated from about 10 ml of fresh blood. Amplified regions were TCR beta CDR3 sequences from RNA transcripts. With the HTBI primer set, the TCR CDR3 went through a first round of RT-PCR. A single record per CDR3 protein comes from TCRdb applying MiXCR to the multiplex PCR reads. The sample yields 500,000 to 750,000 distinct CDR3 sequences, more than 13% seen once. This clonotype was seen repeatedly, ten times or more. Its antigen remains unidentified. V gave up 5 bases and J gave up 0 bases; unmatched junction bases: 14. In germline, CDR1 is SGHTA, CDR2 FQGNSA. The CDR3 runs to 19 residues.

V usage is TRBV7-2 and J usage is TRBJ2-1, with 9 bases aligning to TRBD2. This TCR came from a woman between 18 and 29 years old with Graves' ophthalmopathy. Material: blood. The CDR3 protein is CASSPLAWTSVSSYNEQFF. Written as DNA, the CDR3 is TGTGCCAGCAGCCCACTAGCCTGGACTAGCGTGAGCTCCTACAATGAGCAGTTCTTC.